This is a list of T cell receptor beta chains from one sample in a study of OX40 agonist ivuxolimab in advanced cancers. Clones were read by immunoSEQ multiplex PCR, and TCRdb kept only the in-frame ones, dropping some. The repertoire includes some 81,000 clones, 65% to 90% of them detected once, and roughly 0.66% sits in the top ten. The source was CD4+ or CD8+ T cells sorted from blood, collected in a trial of the OX40 agonist ivuxolimab. Receptor source: an adult with an advanced solid tumor such as melanoma, head and neck, liver or kidney cancer. The CDR3 runs from the conserved cysteine through the conserved F or W. The D gene is left open where the match is weak. Clone sizes are given selectively: once, few, many, or a class where the clone is expanded.

TRBV11-2	.	TRBD2	TRBJ2-5	CASSLSLAGGSETQYF	TGTGCCAGCAGCTTGTCACTAGCGGGGGGATCGGAGACCCAGTACTTC
TRBV11-2	.	.	TRBJ1-2	CASSPRQRDGYTF	TGTGCCAGCAGCCCCAGACAGAGAGATGGCTACACCTTC
TRBV6-1	.	.	TRBJ2-1	CASSSGTASYNEQFF	TGTGCCAGCAGTTCCGGGACGGCGTCCTACAATGAGCAGTTCTTC
TRBV29-1	.	TRBD1	TRBJ1-2	CSAGDSGYTF	TGCAGCGCGGGGGACAGCGGCTACACCTTC
TRBV7-9	.	.	TRBJ2-1	CASSSGSKGNEQFF	TGTGCCAGCAGCTCCGGTAGCAAAGGGAATGAGCAGTTCTTC
TRBV6-6	.	TRBD1	TRBJ1-2	CASSYMDRQYGYTF	TGTGCCAGCAGTTACATGGACAGGCAGTATGGCTACACCTTC
TRBV10-2	.	.	TRBJ2-7	CASSDPGGSSYEQYF	TGCGCCAGCAGTGACCCCGGAGGCAGCTCCTACGAGCAGTACTTC
TRBV5-6	.	.	TRBJ1-2	CASSLDRDYGYTF	TGTGCCAGCAGCTTGGACAGAGACTATGGCTACACCTTC
TRBV7-9	.	.	TRBJ1-6	CASSLGRGADNSPLHF	TGTGCCAGCAGCTTAGGAAGGGGGGCGGATAATTCACCCCTCCACTTT
TRBV5-4	.	.	TRBJ2-3	CASSLVVGLSTDTQYF	TGTGCCAGCAGCTTGGTTGTTGGACTTAGCACAGATACGCAGTATTTT
TRBV13	few	TRBD2	TRBJ2-5	CASSQTAGGARSFRETQYF	TGTGCCAGCAGCCAGACAGCGGGGGGGGCCCGGTCATTTAGGGAGACCCAGTACTTC
TRBV2	.	.	TRBJ2-7	CASSPGGGSYEQYF	TGTGCCAGCAGCCCCGGGGGCGGATCCTACGAGCAGTACTTC
TRBV7-7	few	.	TRBJ1-4	CASSLGQGPEKLFF	TGTGCCAGCAGCTTAGGTCAGGGGCCCGAAAAACTGTTTTTT
TRBV5-4	.	.	TRBJ2-7	CASSLDPGIAYEQYF	TGTGCCAGCAGCTTGGATCCAGGGATAGCCTACGAGCAGTACTTC
TRBV7-9	.	TRBD1	TRBJ1-1	CASSPGQGNTEAFF	TGTGCCAGCAGCCCGGGACAGGGCAACACTGAAGCTTTCTTT
TRBV30	.	.	TRBJ2-7	CAWSGYYEQYF	TGTGCCTGGAGTGGGTACTACGAGCAGTACTTC
TRBV25-1	.	.	TRBJ2-3	CASSSGLGADTQYF	TGTGCCAGCAGTTCCGGGCTAGGGGCAGATACGCAGTATTTT